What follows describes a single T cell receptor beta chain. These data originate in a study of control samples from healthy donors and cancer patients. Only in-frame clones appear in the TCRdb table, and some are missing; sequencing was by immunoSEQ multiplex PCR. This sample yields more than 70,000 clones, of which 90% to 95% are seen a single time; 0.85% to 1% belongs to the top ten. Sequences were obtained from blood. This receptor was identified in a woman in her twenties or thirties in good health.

DNA of the CDR3: TGTGCCAGCAGTGACTGGGGGATCCAAGAGACCCAGTACTTC. It specifies CASSDWGIQETQYF. The chain employs TRBV6-6 and TRBJ2-5; D is perhaps TRBD1 or TRBD2 (5 bases each). Trimming pared 5 bases from V and 1 base from J, leaving 11 bases between. Germline CDR1 reads MNHNY; CDR2 reads SVGAGI (reference sequence). The CDR3 loop spans 14 amino acids.